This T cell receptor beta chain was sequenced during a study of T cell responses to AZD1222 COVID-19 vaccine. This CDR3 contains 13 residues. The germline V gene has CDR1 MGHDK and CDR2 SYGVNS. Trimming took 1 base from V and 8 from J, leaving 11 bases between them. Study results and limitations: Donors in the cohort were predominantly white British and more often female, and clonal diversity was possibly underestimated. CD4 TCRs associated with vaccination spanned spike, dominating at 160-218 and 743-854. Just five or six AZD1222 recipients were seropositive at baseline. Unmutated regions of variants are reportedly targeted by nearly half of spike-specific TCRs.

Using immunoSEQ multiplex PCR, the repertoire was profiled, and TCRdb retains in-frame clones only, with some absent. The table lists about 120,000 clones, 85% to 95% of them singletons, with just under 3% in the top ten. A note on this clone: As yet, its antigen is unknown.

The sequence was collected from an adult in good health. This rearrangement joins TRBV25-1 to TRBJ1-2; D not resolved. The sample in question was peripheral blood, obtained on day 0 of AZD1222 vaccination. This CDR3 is CASSESEFGGYTF. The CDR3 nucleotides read TGTGCCAGCAGTGAATCCGAATTCGGCGGCTACACCTTC.